This T cell receptor beta chain was retrieved from a study of blood T cell repertoires in COVID-19. Germline-derived CDR1 and CDR2 are ENHRY and SYGVKD. With 7 bases removed from V and 2 bases from J, the gap between germline ends came to 11 bases. This CDR3 contains 13 residues. The data were produced by immunoSEQ multiplex PCR, yet TCRdb's version contains in-frame clones alone and is incomplete. The table lists under 150,000 clones, 75% to 80% of them singletons, with 2.5% to 3% in the top ten. Sequencing was performed on PBMCs or T cells enriched from blood (not recorded which). The rearrangement uses TRBV10-3 and TRBJ1-1; weak D call: TRBD1 (5 bases). This TCR came from a woman aged 45 to 65 who had recovered from COVID-19. This chain's CDR3 is CAINPQGNTEAFF. CDR3 DNA sequence: TGTGCCATCAATCCCCAGGGAAACACTGAAGCTTTCTTT.